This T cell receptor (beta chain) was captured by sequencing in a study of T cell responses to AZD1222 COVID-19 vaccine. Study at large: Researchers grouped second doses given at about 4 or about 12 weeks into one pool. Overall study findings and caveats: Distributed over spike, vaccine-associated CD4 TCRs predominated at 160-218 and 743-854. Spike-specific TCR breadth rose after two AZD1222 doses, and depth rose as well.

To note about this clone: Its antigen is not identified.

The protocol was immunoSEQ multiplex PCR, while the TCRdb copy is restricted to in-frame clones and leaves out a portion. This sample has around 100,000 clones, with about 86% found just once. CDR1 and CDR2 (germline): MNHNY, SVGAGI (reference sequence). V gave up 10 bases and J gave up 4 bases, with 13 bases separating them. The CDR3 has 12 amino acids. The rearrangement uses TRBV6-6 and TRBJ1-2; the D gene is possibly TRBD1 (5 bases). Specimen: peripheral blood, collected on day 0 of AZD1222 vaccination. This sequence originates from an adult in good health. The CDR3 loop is CATRVEGYGYTF. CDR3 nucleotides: TGTGCCACCAGGGTCGAGGGCTATGGCTACACCTTC.